The entry that follows covers one T cell receptor (beta chain) sequence. The antigen is not known. The sample originates from a study of cytomegalovirus exposure and HLA in healthy donors. Profiled with immunoSEQ multiplex PCR; TCRdb holds only in-frame clones, not every one. The repertoire holds 70,000 to 80,000 clones, with around 94% as singletons. General study results and limits: According to a subsequent analysis, TCR clusters identified in the first cohort showed a tendency to co-occur across the 120 or so validation repertoires.

This CDR3 comprises 15 residues. V lost 7 bases to trimming and J lost 6 bases, with 22 bases between them. Germline V lookup: CDR1 MDHEN, CDR2 SYDVKM. The sequence was collected from a woman between 18 and 29 years old in good health and CMV-seropositive. The specimen was PBMCs. V and J are TRBV28 and TRBJ2-7, with a tentative D call TRBD1 (5 bases). The DNA of the CDR3 is TGTGCCAGCACCATCGGGCCCGTTTTGGACACCGAGCAGTACTTC. Translated: CASTIGPVLDTEQYF.